One sample yielded the 28 T cell receptor beta chains listed below, sequenced in a study of CD8+CD57+ T cells in acquired aplastic anemia. Patients selected for sequencing had displayed CD8+CD57+ cell expansion by flow cytometry. The template for TCR beta VDJ and CDR3 sequence profiling was genomic DNA. TCRdb recomputed calls from the reads with MiXCR, one row per CDR3 protein. The table records approximately 260,000 distinct CDR3 sequences, 65% to 90% of them present only once. Sequenced: sorted CD4+, CD8+, or CD8+CD57+ T cells (not recorded which) from PBMCs. Receptor source: a human donor with aplastic anemia.

About this clonotype: The conserved phenylalanine or tryptophan normally closing the CDR3 is absent here, so this likely arose from a read error. Because the CDR3's place on the DNA is in doubt, the DNA is left out and the CDR3 is given as listed by TCRdb. The chain carries TRBV2 and TRBJ2-3; the table's D call, TRBD2, was not checked against the DNA. The CDR3 adds up to 14 amino acids, both ends counted. CDR1 and CDR2 from the germline V gene are SNHLY and FYNNEI. CDR3 loop: CASSLAGGSTTGYS.

This rearrangement joins TRBV7-9 to TRBJ2-5, with D possibly being TRBD2 (6 bases). Trimming took off 5 bases at V and 8 bases at J, with 21 bases between the two ends. The CDR3 length is 15 residues. Looked up from germline, CDR1 is SEHNR and CDR2 is FQNEAQ (reference sequence). The CDR3, as DNA: TGTGCCAGCAGCGCTAGAGCAAATACGGGAGACACCCAGTACTTC. This codes for CASSARANTGDTQYF.

The V call is TRBV9, the J call TRBJ1-1; 9 bases map to TRBD1. Germline V lookup: CDR1 SGDLS, CDR2 YYNGEE. The CDR3 extends over 15 amino acids. The ends lost 7 bases at V and 11 bases at J; junction bases unmatched: 18. The CDR3, as DNA: TGTGCCAGCGGCTTAGCTGGGACAGGGAACTCCTTCGCTTTCTTT. This codes for CASGLAGTGNSFAFF.

Turning to this clonotype: At one end, the junction sequence differs from germline, possibly due to a read error. Here the CDR3 DNA reads TGTGCCAGCAGCTTAGTACGCGAGGAGCTGTACTTT. This sequence encodes CASSLVREELYF. V is TRBV7-9 and J is TRBJ2-4; D ambiguous. CDR3 size: 12 residues. CDR1 is SEHNR, CDR2 FQNEAQ, per germline (reference sequence).

V gene TRBV2 combines with J gene TRBJ2-1; 7 bases are shared with TRBD2. The CDR3 loop spans 13 amino acids. J gave up 12 bases and V 3 bases, and 8 bases lay outside the gene matches. Per the germline V gene, CDR1 is SNHLY and CDR2 is FYNNEI. Written as DNA, the CDR3 is TGTGCCAGCAGTGATGGGGGGGTCGATAGGCAGTTCTTC. It is translated as CASSDGGVDRQFF.

A word on this clonotype: Germline and junction disagree at one end, which may indicate a read error. The chain joins TRBV2 to TRBJ1-1; 7 bases align to TRBD1. This CDR3 is built from 15 residues. Germline V gives CDR1 SNHLY, CDR2 FYNNEI. CDR3 loop: CASGLSGGGTDEVFF. CDR3 DNA sequence: TGTGCCAGCGGCTTATCAGGCGGAGGGACAGATGAAGTTTTCTTT. Full variable domain (outside the CDR3, taken from reference TRBV2 and TRBJ1-1): EPEVTQTPSHQVTQMGQEVILRCVPISNHLYFYWYRQILGQKVEFLVSFYNNEISEKSEIFDDQFSVERPDGSNFTLKIRSTKLEDSAMYFCASGLSGGGTDEVFFGQGTRLTVV.

V is TRBV20-1 and J is TRBJ2-5; the D call may be TRBD1 or TRBD2 (5 bases each). This CDR3 is 13 amino acids long. Trimming took off 5 bases at V and 5 bases at J, with 15 bases between the two ends. Germline V gene sequence: CDR1 DFQATT, CDR2 SNEGSKA (reference sequence). CDR3 region: CSAARGQGETQYF. CDR3 sequence (DNA): TGCAGTGCTGCACGGGGCCAGGGCGAGACCCAGTACTTC.

As regards this clonotype: The junction departs from the called germline gene at one end, perhaps through a read error. This sequence joins TRBV2 and TRBJ2-1; TRBD1 is a possible D gene (7 bases). The germline CDR1 and CDR2 sequences are SNHLY and FYNNEI. The CDR3 runs to 16 residues. The CDR3 DNA follows: TGTGCCAGCAGGCAGGGGGGCACAAACGGTCAGTATGATCAGTCATTC. This gives the protein CASRQGGTNGQYDQSF.

V gene TRBV11-2 combines with J gene TRBJ2-5; a weak D match, TRBD2 (7 bases). The germline V gene encodes CDR1 SGHAT and CDR2 FQNNGV. Trimming removed 4 bases from V and 6 bases from J, with 15 bases in between. The CDR3 consists of 14 residues. The DNA of the CDR3 is TGTGCCAGCAGCTGGGGGGGGGGCGGCAAGACCCAGTACTTC. Its translation: CASSWGGGGKTQYF.

This clonotype was counted a few times. The chain employs TRBV24-1 and TRBJ2-3; possibly TRBD1 for D (6 bases). The CDR3 covers 13 residues. The ends were cut back, 9 bases at V and 1 base at J, with 10 bases in the middle. From germline, CDR1 is KGHDR and CDR2 SFDVKD. Written as DNA, the CDR3 is TGTGCCACCGGGGACAAGGGCACAGATACGCAGTATTTT. It yields the protein CATGDKGTDTQYF.

This chain links TRBV7-9 with TRBJ2-3; 14 nucleotides match TRBD2. Germline CDR1 SEHNR, CDR2 FQNEAQ (reference sequence). Trimming took 4 bases from V and 4 from J; bases not matched to a gene: 4. The CDR3 covers 16 residues. The CDR3 DNA follows: TGTGCCAGCAGCTCTCCGGGACTAGCGGGGGCAGATACGCAGTATTTT. It encodes CASSSPGLAGADTQYF.

The chain joins TRBV10-3 to TRBJ2-3, with 9 bases matching TRBD1. V dropped 3 bases and J dropped 1; count of bases not matched to a gene: 2. The CDR3 has 15 amino acids. Germline-derived CDR1 and CDR2 are ENHRY and SYGVKD. The CDR3 protein is CAISDRDRGTDTQYF. DNA for the CDR3: TGTGCCATCAGTGACCGGGACAGGGGCACAGATACGCAGTATTTT.

The CDR3 DNA follows: TGTGCCAGCAGAGAACCAGGACGTTACGAGCAGTACTTC. Its translation: CASREPGRYEQYF. The rearrangement joins TRBV6-1 to TRBJ2-7; D gene uncertain. Trimming cost V 6 bases and J 4 bases, with 13 bases left between them. In germline, CDR1 is MNHNS, CDR2 SASEGT. This CDR3 is 13 amino acids long.

The chain joins TRBV11-2 to TRBJ1-6; 7 bases map to TRBD1. Losses at the gene ends were 5 bases for V and 5 bases for J; bases not matched to a gene: 9. This CDR3 contains 16 residues. Germline V CDR1 and CDR2: SGHAT, FQNNGV. The CDR3 here is CASSQSPGGDNSPLHF. The CDR3 DNA reads as TGTGCCAGCAGCCAATCTCCAGGGGGAGATAATTCACCCCTCCACTTT.

Notes on this clonotype: A junction end diverges from the germline sequence, so it may reflect a read error. The chain joins TRBV7-8 to TRBJ2-3, with TRBD1 identical over 8 bases. Germline V gene sequence: CDR1 SGHVS, CDR2 FQNEAQ. The CDR3 is made up of 14 amino acids. In DNA, the CDR3 is TGTGCCAGCAGCTTGGCGGGGACAGGCGTCGCACAGTCGTTT. Amino acid sequence: CASSLAGTGVAQSF. The whole variable domain, remainder taken from reference TRBV7-8 and TRBJ2-3, is GAGVSQSPRYKVAKRGQDVALRCDPISGHVSLFWYQQALGQGPEFLTYFQNEAQLDKSGLPSDRFFAERPEGSVSTLKIQRTQQEDSAVYLCASSLAGTGVAQSFGPGTRLTVL.

Worth noting for this clonotype: This likely comes from a read error, as the CDR3 has no conserved phenylalanine or tryptophan at its end. The DNA is omitted, as the CDR3 cannot be located on it reliably, and the CDR3 follows TCRdb's listing. The genes are TRBV9 and TRBJ1-2. The CDR3 length equals 13 residues, ends included. Germline CDR1 reads SGDLS; CDR2 reads YYNGEE. The CDR3 region is CASSSNSTDGNTL.

This chain joins TRBV7-9 and TRBJ1-1; TRBD1 might be the D (6 bases). There are 15 residues in the CDR3. Germline V gene lookup returns CDR1 SEHNR and CDR2 FQNEAQ (reference sequence). V was cut by 6 bases and J by 4 bases, with 18 bases left in between. The DNA for the CDR3 is TGTGCCAGCAGTGGGGAGGGGGGCGGGGGCACTGAAGCTTTCTTT. Translated: CASSGEGGGGTEAFF. Full variable domain (missing parts from reference TRBV7-9 and TRBJ1-1): DTGVSQNPRHKITKRGQNVTFRCDPISEHNRLYWYRQTLGQGPEFLTYFQNEAQLEKSRLLSDRFSAERPKGSFSTLEIQRTEQGDSAMYLCASSGEGGGGTEAFFGQGTRLTVV.

Concerning this clonotype: The junction differs from germline at one of its ends, possibly a read error. V and J are TRBV7-2 and TRBJ2-5, with 9 bases lining up with TRBD2. Germline V gene lookup returns CDR1 SGHTA and CDR2 FQGNSA. The CDR3 length is 14 residues. The CDR3 is CATSIAGEPETQYF. The CDR3 DNA reads as TGTGCCACCAGCATAGCGGGAGAGCCCGAGACCCAGTACTTC.

This chain links TRBV7-6 with TRBJ2-1; D remains ambiguous. V lost 3 bases and J 13 bases, leaving 25 bases between the germline ends. The CDR3 has 16 amino acids. Per the germline V gene, CDR1 is SGHVS and CDR2 is FNYEAQ. CDR3: CASSLRTSNARHHQFF. CDR3 sequence (DNA): TGTGCCAGCAGCTTGCGAACCAGCAATGCACGCCATCACCAGTTCTTC. Supplemented by reference TRBV7-6 and TRBJ2-1, the full variable domain reads GAGVSQSPRYKVTKRGQDVALRCDPISGHVSLYWYRQALGQGPEFLTYFNYEAQQDKSGLPNDRFSAERPEGSISTLTIQRTEQRDSAMYRCASSLRTSNARHHQFFGPGTRLTVL.

The V and J genes are TRBV7-3 and TRBJ2-1, with 8 bases aligning to TRBD2. Germline trimming cut 11 bases from V and 10 bases from J; bases unmatched to any gene: 16. CDR1 is SGHTA, CDR2 FQGTGA, per germline. The CDR3 length is 14 residues. The CDR3: CARSMAGGWKEQFF. The CDR3 DNA is TGTGCCCGAAGCATGGCGGGAGGCTGGAAAGAGCAGTTCTTC.

This clonotype was counted only a few times. The rearrangement uses TRBV29-1 and TRBJ2-3; maybe TRBD1 (6 bases). CDR1 SQVTM and CDR2 ANQGSEA come from the germline V gene. V was shortened by 7 bases and J by 3 bases, with 8 bases between the two germline ends. CDR3 length equals 11 residues. The CDR3 DNA reads as TGCAGCGGAGGACAGACAGATACGCAGTATTTT. This gives the protein CSGGQTDTQYF.

On this clonotype: An end of the junction differs from the germline gene, which may be a read error. The chain uses TRBV7-9 and TRBJ2-3; D gene ambiguous. Germline-derived CDR1 and CDR2 are SEHNR and FQNEAQ (reference sequence). This CDR3 has 14 amino acids. This chain's CDR3 is CASSLAGCNEQFFF. The CDR3 DNA reads as TGTGCCAGCAGCTTAGCGGGTTGCAATGAGCAGTTCTTCTTT.

Comment on this clonotype: In this CDR3 the conserved last residue, phenylalanine or tryptophan, is missing, so a read error is likely. This chain joins TRBV20-1 and TRBJ1-4; unclear D gene. CDR1 and CDR2 (germline): DFQATT, SNEGSKA (reference sequence). Trimming pared 1 base from V and 8 bases from J, leaving 11 bases between. The CDR3 runs to 13 residues. The CDR3 bases are TGCAGTGCTAGAGGAGGAGGTGACGAAAAACTGTTTCTT. This codes for CSARGGGDEKLFL.

This chain links TRBV7-8 with TRBJ1-2; D call uncertain. Looked up from germline, CDR1 is SGHVS and CDR2 is FQNEAQ. V lost 1 base, J lost 5 bases, and 17 bases lay in between. The CDR3 extends over 16 amino acids. The CDR3: CASSLEGDGLVYGYTF. The CDR3, as DNA: TGTGCCAGCAGCTTAGAGGGAGACGGGCTCGTATATGGCTACACCTTC. Full variable domain (missing parts from reference TRBV7-8 and TRBJ1-2): GAGVSQSPRYKVAKRGQDVALRCDPISGHVSLFWYQQALGQGPEFLTYFQNEAQLDKSGLPSDRFFAERPEGSVSTLKIQRTQQEDSAVYLCASSLEGDGLVYGYTFGSGTRLTVV.

This chain connects TRBV7-2 to TRBJ2-7; 9 nucleotides align to TRBD2. The CDR3 loop spans 19 amino acids. Germline V gene lookup returns CDR1 SGHTA and CDR2 FQGNSA. The trim removed 2 bases at V and 4 bases at J, leaving 18 bases unmatched. CDR3 DNA: TGTGCCAGCAGCTTAAGGGGAGGGACTAGCTTGGCCCCTACTTACGAGCAGTACTTC. As protein: CASSLRGGTSLAPTYEQYF.

The rearrangement joins TRBV5-1 to TRBJ2-6, with TRBD1 matching 9 bases. The germline gives CDR1 SGHRS, CDR2 YFSETQ. J was trimmed by 2 bases and V by 0 bases; bases with no gene match: 3. The CDR3 contains 17 residues. The CDR3 loop is CASSLGGTGTGANVLTF. The CDR3 coding sequence is TGCGCCAGCAGCTTGGGAGGGACAGGGACTGGGGCCAACGTCCTGACTTTC.

This chain uses TRBV15 with TRBJ2-3; possibly TRBD2 for D (7 bases). The J call is uncertain, as TRBJ2-7 better fits the DNA end. Germline values: CDR1 LNHNV, CDR2 YYDKDF (reference sequence). The CDR3 is 14 amino acids. CDR3 loop: CATSGGGHADTQYF. The CDR3 DNA reads TGTGCCACCAGCGGCGGGGGCCACGCAGATACGCAGTACTTC.

The genes are TRBV7-9 and TRBJ2-1, with no clear D. Germline V gene data show CDR1 as SEHNR and CDR2 as FQNEAQ (reference sequence). With 5 bases removed from V and 13 bases from J, the gap between germline ends came to 27 bases. The CDR3 loop spans 16 amino acids. As DNA, the CDR3 is TGTGCCAGCAGCCCGAGGCAGATGGAAGAGACCCAGTACCAGTTCTTC. Protein product: CASSPRQMEETQYQFF.